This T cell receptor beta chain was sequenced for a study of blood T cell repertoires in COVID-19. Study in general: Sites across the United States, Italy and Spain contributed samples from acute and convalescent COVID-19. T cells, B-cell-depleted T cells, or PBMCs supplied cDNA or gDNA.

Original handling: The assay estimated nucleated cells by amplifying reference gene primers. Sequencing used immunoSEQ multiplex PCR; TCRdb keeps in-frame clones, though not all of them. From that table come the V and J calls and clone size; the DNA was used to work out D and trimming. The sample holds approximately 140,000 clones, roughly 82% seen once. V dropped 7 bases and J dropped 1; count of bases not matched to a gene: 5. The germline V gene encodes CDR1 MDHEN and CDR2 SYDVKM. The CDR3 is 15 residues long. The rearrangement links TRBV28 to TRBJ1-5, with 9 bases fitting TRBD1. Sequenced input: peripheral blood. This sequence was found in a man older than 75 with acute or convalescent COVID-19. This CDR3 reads CASNTGGASNQPQHF. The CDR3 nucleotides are TGTGCCAGCAATACAGGGGGCGCGAGCAATCAGCCCCAGCATTTT.